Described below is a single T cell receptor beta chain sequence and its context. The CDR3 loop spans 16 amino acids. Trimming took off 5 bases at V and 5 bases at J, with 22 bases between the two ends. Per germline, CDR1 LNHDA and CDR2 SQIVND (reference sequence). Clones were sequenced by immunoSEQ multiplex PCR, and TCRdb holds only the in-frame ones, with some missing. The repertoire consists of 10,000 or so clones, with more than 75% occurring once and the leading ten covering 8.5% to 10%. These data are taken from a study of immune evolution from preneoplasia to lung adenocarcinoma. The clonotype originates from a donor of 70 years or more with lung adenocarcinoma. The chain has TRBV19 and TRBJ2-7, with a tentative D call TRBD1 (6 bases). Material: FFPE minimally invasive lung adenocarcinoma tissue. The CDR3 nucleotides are TGTGCCAGTAGTCTTAAGCCACAGGGCCTCGTCCACGAGCAGTACTTC. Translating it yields CASSLKPQGLVHEQYF.